Listed below are T cell receptor beta chains from one sample, sequenced in a study of cytomegalovirus exposure and HLA in healthy donors. The repertoire was sequenced with immunoSEQ multiplex PCR; TCRdb's copy has only in-frame clones and lacks some. The table lists some 170,000 clones, about 89% of them singletons. Sequenced sample: PBMCs. Source of these receptors: a man aged 30-40 years in good health and CMV-seropositive. Each CDR3 is given with its conserved first and last residue. The order of the fields is J gene, V gene, clone size, D gene, CDR3 DNA, CDR3 protein. A D gene is named only where the DNA matches it firmly. A clone size is listed for some rows: how often the clone was seen (once, few, many), or a class if it is expanded.

TRBJ2-6 | TRBV19 | NA | NA | TGTGCCAGTAGTCTATACTCTGGGGCCAACGTCCTGACTTTC | CASSLYSGANVLTF
TRBJ1-5 | TRBV4-2 | NA | NA | TGTGCCAGCAGCCTACAGGGCCAGCCCCAGCATTTT | CASSLQGQPQHF
TRBJ2-5 | TRBV29-1 | NA | NA | TGCAGCGTTGAAACCCGAGAAGGGGAAGGGGAGACCCAGTACTTC | CSVETREGEGETQYF
TRBJ1-4 | TRBV9 | few | NA | TGTGCCAGCAGCGTTCTCCCGGGGAGAGGTAGTGAAAAACTGTTTTTT | CASSVLPGRGSEKLFF
TRBJ1-1 | TRBV6-5 | once | TRBD1 | TGTGCCAGCAGTGCACAGGGGCGGGGAACTGAAGCTTTCTTT | CASSAQGRGTEAFF
TRBJ2-3 | TRBV5-1 | NA | NA | TGCGCCAGCAGCCGTCCCACGCAGCCCCCCGATACGCAGTATTTT | CASSRPTQPPDTQYF
TRBJ2-7 | TRBV7-2 | NA | TRBD2 | TGTGCCAGCAGCTCCCAAGCGGGGGGGCCATACGAGCAGTACTTC | CASSSQAGGPYEQYF
TRBJ1-4 | TRBV7-3 | NA | NA | TGTGCCAGCAGCCAAGGGACTAATGAAAAACTGTTTTTT | CASSQGTNEKLFF
TRBJ2-1 | TRBV5-1 | NA | NA | TGCGCCAGCAGCTTGGGGATAGCGGACCTCTCCTACAATGAGCAGTTCTTC | CASSLGIADLSYNEQFF
TRBJ2-1 | TRBV5-4 | NA | NA | TGTGCCAGCAGTTTGGTAGTAAATGAGCAGTTCTTC | CASSLVVNEQFF
TRBJ2-2 | TRBV6-5 | NA | NA | TGTGCCAGCAGTTACTCCGGGATCCTCACCGGGGAGCTGTTTTTT | CASSYSGILTGELFF
TRBJ1-5 | TRBV18 | NA | NA | TGTGCCAGCGGAGGGGGACTTGATCAGCCCCAGCATTTT | CASGGGLDQPQHF
TRBJ2-7 | TRBV19 | NA | NA | TGTGCCAGTAGTAACAGGGACTACGAGCAGTACTTC | CASSNRDYEQYF
TRBJ1-6 | TRBV5-1 | once | NA | TGCGCCAGCAGCCCCGGGACCGATAATTCACCCCTCCACTTT | CASSPGTDNSPLHF
TRBJ2-2 | TRBV15 | NA | TRBD2 | TGTGCCACCAGCAGCGGGACTAGCGGGAGCCCCGGGGAGCTGTTTTTT | CATSSGTSGSPGELFF
TRBJ1-5 | TRBV6-1 | NA | TRBD1 | TGTGCCAGCGGACGACAGGGACATCAGCCCCAGCATTTT | CASGRQGHQPQHF
TRBJ1-1 | TRBV11-2 | NA | TRBD1 | TGTGCCAGCAGCCAGTTCGGGACAGGGGGAAACACTGAAGCTTTCTTT | CASSQFGTGGNTEAFF
TRBJ2-1 | TRBV7-2 | NA | TRBD2 | TGTGCCAGCAGCTTAGCGCTCGGGGGGTACAATGAGCAGTTCTTC | CASSLALGGYNEQFF
TRBJ1-2 | TRBV27 | NA | TRBD1 | TGTGCCAGCAGCTTAAACAGTCCCAGGGGGCAAGGTGGCTATGGCTACACCTTC | CASSLNSPRGQGGYGYTF
TRBJ1-2 | TRBV7-9 | NA | TRBD1 | TGTGCCAGCAGCGGGACGACAGGGAGCGGCTACACCTTC | CASSGTTGSGYTF
TRBJ2-7 | TRBV27 | NA | NA | TGTGCCAGCAGTTTATGGGGGCCGGGGGGACCGACGTACGAGCAGTACTTC | CASSLWGPGGPTYEQYF
TRBJ1-4 | TRBV30 | NA | NA | TGTGCCTGGAGCGGAGGAGGGGGTGAAAAACTGTTTTTT | CAWSGGGGEKLFF
TRBJ2-3 | TRBV28 | NA | NA | TGTGCCAGCCGCATCGGGGGCGAGGCAGATACGCAGTATTTT | CASRIGGEADTQYF
TRBJ2-5 | TRBV7-2 | NA | TRBD2 | TGTGCCAGCAGCCTACTAGCGCATAAAGAGACCCAGTACTTC | CASSLLAHKETQYF
TRBJ2-1 | TRBV11-2 | NA | NA | TGTGCCAGCAGCTTAGTCGGCGGGGTTGGTGAGCAGTTCTTC | CASSLVGGVGEQFF
TRBJ2-7 | TRBV6-5 | once | TRBD1 | TGTGCCAGCCAAACCCGACAGGGCCCGGGGTATAGGCAGTACTTC | CASQTRQGPGYRQYF
TRBJ1-1 | TRBV2 | NA | NA | TGTGCCAGCGTCCAGGGATTTAGCACTGAAGCTTTCTTT | CASVQGFSTEAFF
TRBJ2-3 | TRBV29-1 | NA | NA | TGCAGCGTCAGGGGGAGGGTCACAGATACGCAGTATTTT | CSVRGRVTDTQYF
TRBJ1-4 | TRBV5-1 | NA | NA | TGCGCCAGCAGCTTGGAAGGACAGCCCTTCGGAGGGAATGAAAAACTGTTTTTT | CASSLEGQPFGGNEKLFF
TRBJ2-1 | TRBV19 | NA | TRBD1 | TGTGCCAGTAGTCTTAGGGACAGGCTCCATGAGCAGTTCTTC | CASSLRDRLHEQFF
TRBJ1-1 | TRBV6-6 | NA | NA | TGTGCCAGCAGTTACCCCCGGACGGGGAACACTGAAGCTTTCTTT | CASSYPRTGNTEAFF
TRBJ1-2 | TRBV6-5 | NA | NA | TGTGCCAGCAGTTATGGGCCTCACTATGGCTACACCTTC | CASSYGPHYGYTF
TRBJ2-6 | TRBV27 | NA | NA | TGTGCCAGCAGTTTATGGCTCTCTGGGGCCAACGTCCTGACTTTC | CASSLWLSGANVLTF
TRBJ1-5 | TRBV19 | once | NA | TGTGCCAGTAGTTTTCGGCAGGCCTATAGCAATCAGCCCCAGCATTTT | CASSFRQAYSNQPQHF
TRBJ2-3 | TRBV27 | NA | TRBD2 | TGTGCCAGCAGTTCCCCCCTAGCGGGGGGGGCAGATACGCAGTATTTT | CASSSPLAGGADTQYF
TRBJ1-6 | TRBV30 | NA | NA | TGTGCCTGGTCCGGGGGGGTTAATTCACCCCTCCACTTT | CAWSGGVNSPLHF
TRBJ2-7 | TRBV5-6 | once | NA | TGTGCCAGCAGCTTAACACGCTACGAGCAGTACTTC | CASSLTRYEQYF
TRBJ1-5 | TRBV30 | NA | TRBD1 | TGTGCCTGGAATGACAGGGAGCTGACTTATAGCAATCAGCCCCAGCATTTT | CAWNDRELTYSNQPQHF
TRBJ2-7 | TRBV6-1 | NA | NA | TGTGCCAGCAGTGAGTCACAGGGTGGGGGGGCCTACGAGCAGTACTTC | CASSESQGGGAYEQYF
TRBJ2-2 | TRBV29-1 | NA | TRBD2 | TGCAGCGTGGACGGGACTAGCGGGAGTAGGGAGCTGTTTTTT | CSVDGTSGSRELFF
TRBJ2-5 | TRBV7-3 | NA | NA | TGTGCCAGCAGCTTAACCGCCACCCTCCGTCAAGAGACCCAGTACTTC | CASSLTATLRQETQYF
TRBJ1-2 | TRBV9 | NA | NA | TGTGCCAGCAGCCCGCACCGGGGGGGGACCTATGGCTACACCTTC | CASSPHRGGTYGYTF
TRBJ1-2 | TRBV30 | NA | NA | TGTGCCTGGAGGTCGGAGGGGCTGGCTGGCTACACCTTC | CAWRSEGLAGYTF
TRBJ2-1 | TRBV5-1 | NA | TRBD1 | TGCGCCAGTTCTTTCCGGGACAGGGGCTACAATGAGCAGTTCTTC | CASSFRDRGYNEQFF
TRBJ1-5 | TRBV27 | many | NA | TGTGCCAGCACCCCTGGAGGAGGGAGCAATCAGCCCCAGCATTTT | CASTPGGGSNQPQHF
TRBJ2-7 | TRBV27 | few | NA | TGTGCCAGCAGCTTAGGGGACGGGATCTACGAGCAGTACTTC | CASSLGDGIYEQYF
TRBJ2-1 | TRBV28 | NA | NA | TGTGCCAGCAGTTTCGGCAGCCCCTACAATGAGCAGTTCTTC | CASSFGSPYNEQFF
TRBJ2-5 | TRBV5-4 | NA | TRBD2 | TGTGCCAGCAGCCTGGCAGCGGGGGGGAAAGAGACCCAGTACTTC | CASSLAAGGKETQYF
TRBJ1-5 | TRBV18 | NA | NA | TGTGCCAGCTCACTTCAGGAAGCCAGCAATCAGCCCCAGCATTTT | CASSLQEASNQPQHF
TRBJ2-1 | TRBV5-1 | NA | NA | TGCGCCAGCAGCCTAGGAGCGGCTGGGAATGAGCAGTTCTTC | CASSLGAAGNEQFF
TRBJ1-1 | TRBV2 | NA | NA | TGTGCCAGCAGTGCTAGGGGCATTTTGAACACTGAAGCTTTCTTT | CASSARGILNTEAFF